What follows are 28 T cell receptor beta chains derived from one specimen sequenced in a study of shared clonotypes between healthy human individuals. Libraries were prepared by immunoSEQ multiplex PCR; TCRdb keeps only in-frame clonotypes and omits some of them. The table has about 2 million clones, over 85% seen once. Sequencing was carried out using naive CD4+ T cells sorted from blood. Sample subset: CD45RA+ positively selected. Source of these receptors: a man aged 18 to 29 in good health.

About this clone itself: A read error is possible here, since a much larger clone lies one base away. The sample holds other DNA sequences that translate to the same CDR3. This CDR3 reads CASSQDLGTLVKQYF. The CDR3 DNA reads as TGCGCCAGTAGCCAAGATTTGGGTACTCTTGTCAAGCAGTACTTC. The V call is TRBV4-1, the J call TRBJ2-7; D is uncertain. Germline CDR1 is MGHRA and CDR2 is YSYEKL. This CDR3 contains 15 residues.

This sequence joins TRBV6-5 and TRBJ2-1; D uncertain. Germline V gives CDR1 MNHEY, CDR2 SVGAGI. The CDR3 runs to 12 residues. Trimming shortened V by 6 bases and J by 10 bases, and 13 bases separated the two germline ends. The CDR3 coding sequence is TGTGCCAGCAGGACAATCAACGGGGAGCAGTTCTTC. This sequence encodes CASRTINGEQFF.

V usage is TRBV11-2 and J usage is TRBJ2-7; weak D call: TRBD2 (5 bases). This CDR3 spans 14 amino acids. V lost 5 bases, J lost 3 bases, and 14 bases lay in between. The V gene's germline CDR1 is SGHAT and CDR2 FQNNGV. CDR3 nucleotide sequence: TGTGCCAGCAGCAAGGACTCACTCGGCTACGAGCAGTACTTC. This sequence encodes CASSKDSLGYEQYF.

This chain connects TRBV30 to TRBJ1-3; weak D call: TRBD1 (5 bases). The germline V gene encodes CDR1 GTSNPN and CDR2 SVGIG (reference sequence). The CDR3 has 14 residues. Trimming removed 1 base at V and 4 bases at J, with 11 bases between. The CDR3 sequence: CAWSGEAGGNTIYF. DNA for the CDR3: TGTGCCTGGAGTGGTGAGGCAGGGGGAAACACCATATATTTT. The variable domain in full, with the rest retrieved from reference TRBV30 and TRBJ1-3, is SQTIHQWPATLVQPVGSPLSLECTVEGTSNPNLYWYRQAAGRGLQLLFYSVGIGQISSEVPQNLSASRPQDRQFILSSKKLLLSDSGFYLCAWSGEAGGNTIYFGEGSWLTVV.

The chain carries TRBV10-3 and TRBJ2-7; 9 bases match TRBD2. There are 14 residues in the CDR3. Per germline, CDR1 ENHRY and CDR2 SYGVKD. V lost 6 bases to trimming and J lost 5 bases; unmatched junction nucleotides: 8. The CDR3 sequence: CAIRQAGGLDEQYF. Here the CDR3 DNA reads TGTGCCATCAGACAAGCGGGGGGTCTGGACGAGCAGTACTTC.

The chain recombines TRBV2 with TRBJ2-7, with 8 bases fitting TRBD1. Unmatched junction bases numbered 7, after V lost 5 bases and J lost 7 bases. Looked up from germline, CDR1 is SNHLY and CDR2 is FYNNEI. The length of the CDR3 is 13 residues. CDR3 coding DNA: TGTGCCAGCAGTACGGACAGGGTTGAGGAGCAGTACTTC. Its translation is CASSTDRVEEQYF.

Concerning this clone itself: Different DNA sequences within this sample yield the same CDR3. The chain joins TRBV7-2 to TRBJ2-7; weak D call: TRBD1 (5 bases). V gave up 4 bases and J gave up 2 bases, with 9 bases separating them. Germline V gene lookup returns CDR1 SGHTA and CDR2 FQGNSA. CDR3 length equals 13 residues. CDR3 nucleotide sequence: TGTGCCAGCAGCTATAGGGGTCCCTACGAGCAGTACTTC. Its translation is CASSYRGPYEQYF.

The chain links TRBV9 to TRBJ1-2; D might be TRBD1 (6 bases). V shed 3 bases and J shed 2 bases, with 14 bases lying between them. Germline CDR1 and CDR2: SGDLS and YYNGEE. This CDR3 contains 15 residues. The CDR3, as DNA: TGTGCCAGCAGCGAAGACGGGGGCGGAAACTATGGCTACACCTTC. This codes for CASSEDGGGNYGYTF.

The rearrangement links TRBV9 to TRBJ2-7; weak D call: TRBD2 (5 bases). The germline V gene encodes CDR1 SGDLS and CDR2 YYNGEE. Deletions cut 6 bases from V and 6 bases from J, with 19 bases between. The CDR3 sequence is 14 residues long. CDR3 protein: CASNRGAVGGEQYF. CDR3 sequence (DNA): TGTGCCAGCAACCGTGGAGCGGTCGGAGGCGAGCAGTACTTC.

Of note for this clone: A junction boundary mismatches the germline segment, possibly from a read error. The same CDR3 arises from other DNA sequences in this sample as well. The chain couples TRBV25-1 to TRBJ2-3, with D possibly being TRBD2 (5 bases). This CDR3 has 15 amino acids. Looked up from germline, CDR1 is MGHDK and CDR2 is SYGVNS. In DNA, the CDR3 is TGTGCCAGCAGCGAATCGAGGACTAGCACAGATACGCAGTATTTT. Amino acid sequence: CASSESRTSTDTQYF. The full variable domain, rest sourced from reference TRBV25-1 and TRBJ2-3, is EADIYQTPRYLVIGTGKKITLECSQTMGHDKMYWYQQDPGMELHLIHYSYGVNSTEKGDLSSESTVSRIRTEHFPLTLESARPSHTSQYLCASSESRTSTDTQYFGPGTRLTVL.

The sample holds one count of this clone. This chain joins TRBV5-6 and TRBJ2-5; D is unresolved. The V end was cut by 0 bases, the J end by 3 bases, with 9 bases between. This CDR3 is built from 14 residues. From germline, CDR1 is SGHDT and CDR2 YYEEEE. In DNA form, the CDR3 reads TGTGCCAGCAGCTTGGCCGGGTCTGAAGAGACCCAGTACTTC. Translation: CASSLAGSEETQYF.

The rearrangement links TRBV6-5 to TRBJ2-3; D might be TRBD1 (6 bases). The length of the CDR3 is 15 residues. V lost 7 bases, J lost 0 bases, and 14 bases lay in between. Germline V CDR1 and CDR2: MNHEY, SVGAGI. CDR3 coding DNA: TGTGCCAGCAAAGAGGGGGTGACTAGCACAGATACGCAGTATTTT. It is translated as CASKEGVTSTDTQYF.

The J gene is TRBJ1-3, the V gene TRBV5-4; D not resolved. Trimming shortened V by 0 bases and J by 0 bases, and 10 bases separated the two germline ends. The V gene's germline CDR1 is SGHNT and CDR2 YYREEE (reference sequence). This CDR3 spans 16 amino acids. CDR3 DNA sequence: TGTGCCAGCAGCTTGGCCAACAGCCACTCTGGAAACACCATATATTTT. Protein sequence: CASSLANSHSGNTIYF.

This chain's CDR3 is CASSPGDVAETQYF. The CDR3 coding sequence is TGCGCCAGCAGTCCTGGGGACGTGGCAGAGACCCAGTACTTC. The chain carries TRBV4-1 and TRBJ2-5; D may be TRBD1 or TRBD2 (5 bases each). The CDR3 runs to 14 residues. Germline V gene data show CDR1 as MGHRA and CDR2 as YSYEKL. With 6 bases removed from V and 4 bases from J, the gap between germline ends came to 15 bases.

The chain employs TRBV5-1 and TRBJ2-3; TRBD2 matches 7 bases. Germline CDR1 SGHRS, CDR2 YFSETQ. The CDR3 totals 13 residues. The V and J ends lost 0 bases and 5 bases, in that order; junction bases with no gene match: 0. Here the CDR3 reads CASSLASGDTQYF. DNA for the CDR3: TGCGCCAGCAGCTTGGCTAGCGGAGATACGCAGTATTTT.

The CDR3 loop reads CASSYDPGVNTEAFF. As DNA, the CDR3 is TGTGCCAGCAGCTATGATCCGGGTGTGAACACTGAAGCTTTCTTT. The V and J genes are TRBV5-6 and TRBJ1-1; no firm D call. This CDR3 is built from 15 residues. V lost 3 bases, J lost 0 bases, and 12 bases lay in between. The germline CDR1 and CDR2 sequences are SGHDT and YYEEEE.

This rearrangement joins TRBV4-3 to TRBJ2-3; possibly TRBD1 or TRBD2 for D (5 bases each). V was pared by 5 bases and J by 6 bases, with 18 bases between. Germline assignment: CDR1 LGHNA and CDR2 YSLEER. The CDR3 loop spans 15 amino acids. CDR3 protein: CASSSSRDLLDTQYF. The CDR3 bases are TGCGCCAGCAGCTCTTCCCGGGACCTCCTCGATACGCAGTATTTT.

The V gene is TRBV27, the J gene TRBJ2-5, with 12 positions matching TRBD2. The CDR3 covers 17 residues. Germline-derived CDR1 and CDR2 are MNHEY and SMNVEV (reference sequence). Germline trimming cut 4 bases from V and 4 bases from J; bases unmatched to any gene: 10. CDR3 amino acids: CASSSRTSGKRAETQYF. CDR3 in DNA: TGTGCCAGCAGTTCCAGGACTAGCGGGAAACGGGCAGAGACCCAGTACTTC.

The chain is built from TRBV18 and TRBJ2-1; 8 positions agree with TRBD2. Germline CDR1 and CDR2: KGHSH and LQKENI. V lost 0 bases, J lost 10 bases, and 5 bases stayed unmatched. The CDR3 loop spans 14 amino acids. This chain's CDR3 is CASSPPSGELEQFF. For the CDR3, the DNA is TGTGCCAGCTCACCACCTAGCGGGGAGTTAGAGCAGTTCTTC.

The chain is built from TRBV6-5 and TRBJ1-1, with 8 bases fitting TRBD1. J gave up 4 bases and V 7 bases, and 5 bases lay outside the gene matches. This CDR3 has 13 residues. Per the germline V gene, CDR1 is MNHEY and CDR2 is SVGAGI. This chain's CDR3 is CASTGQGSTEAFF. The DNA for the CDR3 is TGTGCCAGCACCGGACAGGGTTCCACTGAAGCTTTCTTT.

Regarding this clone: Other DNA sequences in the same sample also yield this CDR3. This chain uses TRBV4-1 with TRBJ2-7; TRBD1 matches 7 bases. The ends lost 1 base at V and 3 bases at J; junction bases unmatched: 3. Looked up from germline, CDR1 is MGHRA and CDR2 is YSYEKL. This CDR3 is built from 14 residues. The CDR3 protein is CASSQGQGVYEQYF. The CDR3 bases are TGCGCCAGCAGCCAAGGGCAGGGGGTCTACGAGCAGTACTTC.

The chain recombines TRBV28 with TRBJ1-2, with D possibly matching TRBD1 (5 bases). Between the trimmed V and J ends, which lost 6 bases and 4 bases, there was a span of 15 bases. The CDR3 is 14 amino acids. Germline V gives CDR1 MDHEN, CDR2 SYDVKM. CDR3 coding DNA: TGTGCCAGCAGCGACCAACAGGTTGGCTATGGCTACACCTTC. It yields the protein CASSDQQVGYGYTF.

As concerns this clone: This CDR3 is also generated by other DNA sequences in the sample. The rearrangement links TRBV5-6 to TRBJ1-2; unclear D gene. The germline CDR1 and CDR2 sequences are SGHDT and YYEEEE. The ends were cut back, 0 bases at V and 4 bases at J, with 7 bases in the middle. This CDR3 region has 13 residues. CDR3 sequence (DNA): TGTGCCAGCAGCTTGGGGCGCGGCTATGGCTACACCTTC. It is translated as CASSLGRGYGYTF.

This clone occurred once. A junction end diverges from the germline sequence, so it may reflect a read error. The J gene is TRBJ2-5, the V gene TRBV18; D assignment may be TRBD1 or TRBD2 (5 bases each). Germline V gives CDR1 KGHSH, CDR2 LQKENI. The CDR3 is made up of 14 amino acids. In DNA, the CDR3 is TGTGCCAGCTCTCCACAGGAGCGAGGGGAGACCCAGTACTTC. As protein: CASSPQERGETQYF.

The CDR3 sequence: CSVEGAGDYGYTF. For the CDR3, the DNA is TGCAGCGTTGAGGGGGCCGGGGACTATGGCTACACCTTC. This chain joins TRBV29-1 and TRBJ1-2, with a weak D call TRBD1 (6 bases). CDR3 length: 13 residues. The ends were cut back, 3 bases at V and 3 bases at J, with 11 bases in the middle. Germline-derived CDR1 and CDR2 are SQVTM and ANQGSEA.

This clone occurred once. The chain combines TRBV2 with TRBJ2-3, with TRBD2 identical over 9 bases. Germline V CDR1 and CDR2: SNHLY, FYNNEI. With 3 bases clipped from V and 10 bases from J, the junction kept 11 bases outside the gene matches. This CDR3 spans 15 amino acids. This chain's CDR3 is CASSDRAGGLLSQYF. CDR3 bases: TGTGCCAGCAGTGATCGAGCGGGGGGTTTATTATCGCAGTATTTT.

CDR3 protein: CASSLGGASYNSPLHF. As DNA, the CDR3 is TGTGCCAGCAGTTTAGGGGGGGCGTCCTATAATTCACCCCTCCACTTT. The chain is built from TRBV27 and TRBJ1-6; the D gene is possibly TRBD1 (6 bases). Germline V lookup: CDR1 MNHEY, CDR2 SMNVEV (reference sequence). There are 16 residues in the CDR3. Trimming removed 2 bases from V and 1 base from J, with 9 bases in between.

Regarding this clone: Other DNA sequences from this sample encode an identical CDR3 as well. The rearrangement joins TRBV5-1 to TRBJ2-3; maybe TRBD2 (6 bases). Germline loops: CDR1 SGHRS, CDR2 YFSETQ. Trimming took off 0 bases at V and 0 bases at J, with 8 bases between the two ends. This CDR3 spans 15 amino acids. This chain's CDR3 is CASSLALASTDTQYF. The DNA of the CDR3 is TGCGCCAGCAGCTTGGCGCTAGCGAGCACAGATACGCAGTATTTT.